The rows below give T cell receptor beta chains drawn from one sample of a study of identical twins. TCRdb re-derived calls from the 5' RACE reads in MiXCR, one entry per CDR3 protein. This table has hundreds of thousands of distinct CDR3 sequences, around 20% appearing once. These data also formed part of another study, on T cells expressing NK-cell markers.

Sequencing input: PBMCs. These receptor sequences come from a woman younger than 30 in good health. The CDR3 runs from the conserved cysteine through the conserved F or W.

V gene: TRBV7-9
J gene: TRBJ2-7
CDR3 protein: CASSLEGWSYEQYF

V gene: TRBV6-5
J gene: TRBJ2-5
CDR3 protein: CASSYGPGALQETQYF

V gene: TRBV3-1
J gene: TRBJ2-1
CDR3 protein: CASSQAGRRTYNEQFF

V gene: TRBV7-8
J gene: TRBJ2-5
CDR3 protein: CASRDDKETQYF

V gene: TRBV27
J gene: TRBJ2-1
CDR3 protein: CATFKMGVYNEQFF

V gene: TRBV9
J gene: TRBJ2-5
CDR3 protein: CASSVGGRRQETQYF

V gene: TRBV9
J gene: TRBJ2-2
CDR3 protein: CASSAGPGLAGTGELFF

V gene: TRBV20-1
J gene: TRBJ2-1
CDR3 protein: CSASGRARNEQFF

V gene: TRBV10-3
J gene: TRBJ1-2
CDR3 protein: CAISEARSYGYTF

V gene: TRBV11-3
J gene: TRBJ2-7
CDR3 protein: CASSWGLHEQYF

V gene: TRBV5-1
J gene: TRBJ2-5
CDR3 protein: CASSANQQETQYF

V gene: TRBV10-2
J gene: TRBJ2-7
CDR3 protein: CASRELAGVFGQYF

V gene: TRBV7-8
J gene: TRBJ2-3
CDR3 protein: CASSSSRLDTQYF

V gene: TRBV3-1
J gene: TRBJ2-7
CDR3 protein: CASSQVRTATYEQYF

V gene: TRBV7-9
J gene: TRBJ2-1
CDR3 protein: CASSPWANEQFF

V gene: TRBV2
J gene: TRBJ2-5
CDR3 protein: CASSGVGTQYF

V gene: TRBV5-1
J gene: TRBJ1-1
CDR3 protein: CASSLVGQLNTEAFF

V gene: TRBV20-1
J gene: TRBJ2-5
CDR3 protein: CSATSGETQYF

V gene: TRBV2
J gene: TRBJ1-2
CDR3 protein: CASRRSFAGYGYTF

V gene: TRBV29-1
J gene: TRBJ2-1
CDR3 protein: CSVVPTSGDYNEQFF

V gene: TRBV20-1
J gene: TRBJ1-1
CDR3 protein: CSAVYARGASGTEAFF

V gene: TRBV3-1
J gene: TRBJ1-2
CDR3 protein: CATSLTTGGLHGYTF

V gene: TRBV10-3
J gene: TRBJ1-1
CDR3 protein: CAISESAVRGGNTEAFF

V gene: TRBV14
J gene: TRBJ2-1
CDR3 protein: CASSQAFSSNEQFF

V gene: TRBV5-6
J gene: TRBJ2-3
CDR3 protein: CASRSRGDLVTDTQYF

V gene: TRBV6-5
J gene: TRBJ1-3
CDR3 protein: CASSYEASGNTIYF

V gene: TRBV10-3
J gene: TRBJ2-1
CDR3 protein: CAISAAAGGPDEQFF

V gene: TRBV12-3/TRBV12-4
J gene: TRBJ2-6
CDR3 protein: CASGDTGRANVLTF

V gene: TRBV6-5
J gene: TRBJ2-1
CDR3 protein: CASSLTGQNEQFF

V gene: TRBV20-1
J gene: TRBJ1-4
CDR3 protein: CSACRDLGEKLFF

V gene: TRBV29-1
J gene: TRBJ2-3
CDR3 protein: CSVEKRGSDTQYF

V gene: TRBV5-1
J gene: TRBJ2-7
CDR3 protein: CASSFGESSYEQYF

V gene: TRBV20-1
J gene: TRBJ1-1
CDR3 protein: CSAPDGWGTEAFF

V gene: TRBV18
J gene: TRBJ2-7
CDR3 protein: CASSPSLGYEQYF

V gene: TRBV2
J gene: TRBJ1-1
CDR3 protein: CASRGTQDTEAFF

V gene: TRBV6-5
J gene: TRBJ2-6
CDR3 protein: CASSYSPTSGANVLTF

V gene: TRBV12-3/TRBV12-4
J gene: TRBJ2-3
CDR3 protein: CASSLGGLGTQYF

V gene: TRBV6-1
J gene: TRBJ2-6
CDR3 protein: CASSFGTAGANVLTF

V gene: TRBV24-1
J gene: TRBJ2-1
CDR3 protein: CATSDPLAGDYNEQFF

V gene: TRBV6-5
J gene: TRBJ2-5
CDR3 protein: CASSYGGGETQYF